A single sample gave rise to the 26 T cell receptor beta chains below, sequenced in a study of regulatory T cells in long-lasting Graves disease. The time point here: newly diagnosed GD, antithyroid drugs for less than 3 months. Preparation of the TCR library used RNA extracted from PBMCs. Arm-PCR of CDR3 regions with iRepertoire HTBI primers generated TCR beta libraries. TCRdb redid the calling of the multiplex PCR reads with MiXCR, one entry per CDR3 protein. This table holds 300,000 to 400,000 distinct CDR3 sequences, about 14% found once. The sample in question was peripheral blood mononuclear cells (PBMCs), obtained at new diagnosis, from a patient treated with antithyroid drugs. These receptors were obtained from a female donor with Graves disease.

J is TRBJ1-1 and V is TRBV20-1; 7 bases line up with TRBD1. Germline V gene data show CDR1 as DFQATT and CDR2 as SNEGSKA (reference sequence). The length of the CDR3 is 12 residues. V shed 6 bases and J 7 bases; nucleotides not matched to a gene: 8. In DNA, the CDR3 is TGCAGTGCCCTCAGGGACAGCTTTGAAGCTTTCTTT. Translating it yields CSALRDSFEAFF.

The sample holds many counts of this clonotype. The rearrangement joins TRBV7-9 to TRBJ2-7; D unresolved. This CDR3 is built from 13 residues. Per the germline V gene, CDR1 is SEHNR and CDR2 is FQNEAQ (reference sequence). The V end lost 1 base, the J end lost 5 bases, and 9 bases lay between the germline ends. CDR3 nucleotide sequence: TGTGCCAGCAGCTTAGGCGGATGGGACGAGCAGTACTTC. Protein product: CASSLGGWDEQYF.

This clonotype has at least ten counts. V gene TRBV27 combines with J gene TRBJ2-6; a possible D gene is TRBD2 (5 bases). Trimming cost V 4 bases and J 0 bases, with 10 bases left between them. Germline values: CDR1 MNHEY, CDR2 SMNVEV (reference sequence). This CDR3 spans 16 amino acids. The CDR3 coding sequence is TGTGCCAGCAGTTCCGGGATCACCTCTGGGGCCAACGTCCTGACTTTC. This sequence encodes CASSSGITSGANVLTF.

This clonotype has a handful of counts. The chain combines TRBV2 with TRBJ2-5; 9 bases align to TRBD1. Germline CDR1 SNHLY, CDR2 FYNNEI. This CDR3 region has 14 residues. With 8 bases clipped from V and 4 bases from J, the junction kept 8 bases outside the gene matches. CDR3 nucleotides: TGTGCCAGCCAGGGACAGGGACTCTTAGAGACCCAGTACTTC. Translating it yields CASQGQGLLETQYF.

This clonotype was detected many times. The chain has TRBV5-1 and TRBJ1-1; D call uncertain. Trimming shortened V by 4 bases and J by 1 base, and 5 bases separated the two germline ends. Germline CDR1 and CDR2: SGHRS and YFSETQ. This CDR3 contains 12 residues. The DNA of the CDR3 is TGCGCCAGCAGCGGAGAGAACACTGAAGCTTTCTTT. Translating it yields CASSGENTEAFF.

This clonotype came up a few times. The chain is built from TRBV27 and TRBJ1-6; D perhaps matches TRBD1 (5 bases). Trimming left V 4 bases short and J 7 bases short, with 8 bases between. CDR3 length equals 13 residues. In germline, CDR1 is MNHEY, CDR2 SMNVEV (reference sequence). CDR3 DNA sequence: TGTGCCAGCAGTTGGGGGTCAAATTCACCCCTCCACTTT. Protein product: CASSWGSNSPLHF.

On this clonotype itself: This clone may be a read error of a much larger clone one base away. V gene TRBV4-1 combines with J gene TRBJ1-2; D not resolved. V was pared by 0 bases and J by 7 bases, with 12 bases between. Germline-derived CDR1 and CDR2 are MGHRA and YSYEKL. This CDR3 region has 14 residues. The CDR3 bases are TGCGCCAGCAGCCAAGAGGACTCAGGAAGTGGCTACACCTTC. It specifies CASSQEDSGSGYTF.

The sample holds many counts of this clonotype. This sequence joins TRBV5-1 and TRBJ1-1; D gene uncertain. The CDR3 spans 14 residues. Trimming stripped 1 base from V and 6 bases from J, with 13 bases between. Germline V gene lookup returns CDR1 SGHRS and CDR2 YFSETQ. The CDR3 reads CASSLQGFGAEAFF. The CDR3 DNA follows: TGCGCCAGCAGCTTGCAAGGGTTCGGGGCTGAAGCTTTCTTT.

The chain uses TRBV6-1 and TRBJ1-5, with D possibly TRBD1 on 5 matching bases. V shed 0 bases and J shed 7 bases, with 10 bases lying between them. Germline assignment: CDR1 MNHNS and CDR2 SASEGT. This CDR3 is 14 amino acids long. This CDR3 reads CASSEAWGRQPQHF. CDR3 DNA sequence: TGTGCCAGCAGTGAAGCGTGGGGCCGCCAGCCCCAGCATTTT.

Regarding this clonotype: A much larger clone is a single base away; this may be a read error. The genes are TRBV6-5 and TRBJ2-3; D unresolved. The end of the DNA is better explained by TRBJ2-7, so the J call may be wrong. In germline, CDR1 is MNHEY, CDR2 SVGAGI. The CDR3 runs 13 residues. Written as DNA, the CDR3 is TGTGCCAGCAGTTACGGCCACTCCTACGAGCAGTACTTC. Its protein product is CASSYGHSYEQYF.

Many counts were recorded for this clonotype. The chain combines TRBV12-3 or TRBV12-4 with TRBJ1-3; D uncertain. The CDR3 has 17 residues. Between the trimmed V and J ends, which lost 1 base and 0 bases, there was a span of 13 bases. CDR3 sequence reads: CASSLGGRVYSGNTIYF. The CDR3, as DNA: TGTGCCAGCAGTTTAGGTGGCAGAGTCTACTCTGGAAACACCATATATTTT.

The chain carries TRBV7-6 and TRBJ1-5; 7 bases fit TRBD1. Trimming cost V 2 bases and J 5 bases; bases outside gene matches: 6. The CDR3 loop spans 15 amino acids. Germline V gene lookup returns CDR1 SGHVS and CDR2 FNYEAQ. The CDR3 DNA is TGTGCCAGCAGCTTATCATTCCAGGGGGATCAGCCCCAGCATTTT. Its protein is CASSLSFQGDQPQHF.

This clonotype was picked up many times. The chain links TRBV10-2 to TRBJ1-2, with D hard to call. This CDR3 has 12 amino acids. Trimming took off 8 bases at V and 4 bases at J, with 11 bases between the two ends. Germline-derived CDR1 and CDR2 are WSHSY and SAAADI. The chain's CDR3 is CASLTDSYGYTF. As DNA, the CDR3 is TGCGCCAGCCTTACAGACTCCTATGGCTACACCTTC.

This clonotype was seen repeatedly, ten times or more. Written as DNA, the CDR3 is TGTGCCAGCAGTCTCACTGGGACAGGGGGCGAAGCTTTCTTT. This translates into CASSLTGTGGEAFF. This sequence joins TRBV27 and TRBJ1-1; 12 bases are shared with TRBD1. V lost 5 bases to trimming and J lost 8 bases; unmatched junction nucleotides: 6. Germline CDR1 and CDR2: MNHEY and SMNVEV (reference sequence). This CDR3 contains 14 residues.

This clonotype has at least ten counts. CDR3 DNA: TGTGCCAGCAGCCGAGGGATAGCGTTGGAGACCCAGTACTTC. It specifies CASSRGIALETQYF. The V gene is TRBV3-1, the J gene TRBJ2-5; maybe TRBD2 (5 bases). The CDR3 is 14 amino acids. Trimming left V 4 bases short and J 5 bases short, with 14 bases between. Germline V gene sequence: CDR1 LGHDT, CDR2 YNNKEL (reference sequence).

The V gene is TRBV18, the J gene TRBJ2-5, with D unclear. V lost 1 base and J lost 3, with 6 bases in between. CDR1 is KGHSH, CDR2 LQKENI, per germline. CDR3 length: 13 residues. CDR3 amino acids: CASSPRSEETQYF. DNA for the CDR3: TGTGCCAGCTCACCACGCAGCGAAGAGACCCAGTACTTC. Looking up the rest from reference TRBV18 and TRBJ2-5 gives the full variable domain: NAGVMQNPRHLVRRRGQEARLRCSPMKGHSHVYWYRQLPEEGLKFMVYLQKENIIDESGMPKERFSAEFPKEGPSILRIQQVVRGDSAAYFCASSPRSEETQYFGPGTRLLVL.

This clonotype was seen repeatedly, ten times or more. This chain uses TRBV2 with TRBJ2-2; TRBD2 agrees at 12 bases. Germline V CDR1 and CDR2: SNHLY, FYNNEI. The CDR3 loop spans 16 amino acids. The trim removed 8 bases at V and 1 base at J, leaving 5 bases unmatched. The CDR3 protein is CASLTGLAGNTGELFF. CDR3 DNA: TGTGCCAGCCTGACGGGACTAGCGGGGAACACCGGGGAGCTGTTTTTT.

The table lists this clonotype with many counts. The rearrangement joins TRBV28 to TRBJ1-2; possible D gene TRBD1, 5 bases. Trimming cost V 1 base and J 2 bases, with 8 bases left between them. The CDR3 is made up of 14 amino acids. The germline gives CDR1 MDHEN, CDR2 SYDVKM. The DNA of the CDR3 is TGTGCCAGCAGTTTATTTTCAGGGAACTATGGCTACACCTTC. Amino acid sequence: CASSLFSGNYGYTF.

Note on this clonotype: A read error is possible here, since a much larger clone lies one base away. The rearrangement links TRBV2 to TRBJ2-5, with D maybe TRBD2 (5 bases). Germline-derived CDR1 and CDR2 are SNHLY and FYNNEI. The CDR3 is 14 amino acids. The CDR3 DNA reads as TGTGCCAGCAGAAACCAAGCGGTACAAGGGACCCAGTACTTC. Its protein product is CASRNQAVQGTQYF.

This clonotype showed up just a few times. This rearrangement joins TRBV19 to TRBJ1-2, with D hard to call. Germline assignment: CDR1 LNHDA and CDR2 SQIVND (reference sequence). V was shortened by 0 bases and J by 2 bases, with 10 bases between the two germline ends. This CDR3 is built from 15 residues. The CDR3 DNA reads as TGTGCCAGTAGTATAGATAAAGAGTTCAACTATGGCTACACCTTC. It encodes CASSIDKEFNYGYTF. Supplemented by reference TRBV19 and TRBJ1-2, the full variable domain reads DGGITQSPKYLFRKEGQNVTLSCEQNLNHDAMYWYRQDPGQGLRLIYYSQIVNDFQKGDIAEGYSVSREKKESFPLTVTSAQKNPTAFYLCASSIDKEFNYGYTFGSGTRLTVV.

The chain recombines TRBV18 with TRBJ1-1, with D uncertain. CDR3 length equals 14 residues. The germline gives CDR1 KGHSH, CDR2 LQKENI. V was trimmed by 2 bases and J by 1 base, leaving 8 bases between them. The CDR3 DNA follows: TGTGCCAGCTCACCAGGACCTCCGAACACTGAAGCTTTCTTT. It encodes CASSPGPPNTEAFF. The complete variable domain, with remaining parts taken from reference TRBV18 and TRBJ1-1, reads NAGVMQNPRHLVRRRGQEARLRCSPMKGHSHVYWYRQLPEEGLKFMVYLQKENIIDESGMPKERFSAEFPKEGPSILRIQQVVRGDSAAYFCASSPGPPNTEAFFGQGTRLTVV.

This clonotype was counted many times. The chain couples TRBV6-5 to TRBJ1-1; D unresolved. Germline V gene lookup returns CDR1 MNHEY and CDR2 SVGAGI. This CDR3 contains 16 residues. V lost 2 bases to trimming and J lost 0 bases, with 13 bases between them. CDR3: CASSYEADYLNTEAFF. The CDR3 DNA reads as TGTGCCAGCAGTTACGAGGCGGACTACTTGAACACTGAAGCTTTCTTT.

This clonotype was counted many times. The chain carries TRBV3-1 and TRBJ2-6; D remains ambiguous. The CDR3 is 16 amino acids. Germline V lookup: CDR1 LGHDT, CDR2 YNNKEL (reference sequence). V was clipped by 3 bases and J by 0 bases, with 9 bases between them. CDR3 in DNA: TGTGCCAGCAGCCAGTCCCTATACTCTGGGGCCAACGTCCTGACTTTC. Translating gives CASSQSLYSGANVLTF.

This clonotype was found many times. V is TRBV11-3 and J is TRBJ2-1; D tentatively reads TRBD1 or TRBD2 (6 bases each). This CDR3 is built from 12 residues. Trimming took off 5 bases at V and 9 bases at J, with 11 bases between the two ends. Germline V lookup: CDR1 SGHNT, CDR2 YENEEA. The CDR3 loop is CASSIRGVEQFF. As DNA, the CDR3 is TGTGCCAGCAGCATTAGGGGGGTTGAGCAGTTCTTC.

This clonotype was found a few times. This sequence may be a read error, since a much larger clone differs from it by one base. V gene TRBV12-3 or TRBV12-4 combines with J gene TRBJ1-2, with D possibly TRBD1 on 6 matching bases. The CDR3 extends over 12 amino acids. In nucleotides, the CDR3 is TGTGCCGGCAGCCGGACAGCCTATGGCTACACCTTC. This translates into CAGSRTAYGYTF.

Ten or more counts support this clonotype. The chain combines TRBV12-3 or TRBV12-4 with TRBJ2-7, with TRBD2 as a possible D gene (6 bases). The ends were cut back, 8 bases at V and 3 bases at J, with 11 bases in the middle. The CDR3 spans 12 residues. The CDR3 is CASSPEGYEQYF. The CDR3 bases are TGTGCCAGCTCCCCGGAGGGCTACGAGCAGTACTTC.